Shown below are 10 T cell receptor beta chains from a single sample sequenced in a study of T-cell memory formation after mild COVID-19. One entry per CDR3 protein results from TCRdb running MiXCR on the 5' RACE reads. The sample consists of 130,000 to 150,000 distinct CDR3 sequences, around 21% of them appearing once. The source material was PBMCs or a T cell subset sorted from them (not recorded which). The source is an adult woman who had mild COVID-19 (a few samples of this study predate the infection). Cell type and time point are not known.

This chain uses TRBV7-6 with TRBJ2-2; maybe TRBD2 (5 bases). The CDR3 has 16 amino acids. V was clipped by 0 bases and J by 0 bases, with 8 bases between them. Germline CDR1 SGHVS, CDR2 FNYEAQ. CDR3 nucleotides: TGTGCCAGCAGCTTAGCCCCCGGGGCGAACACCGGGGAGCTGTTTTTT. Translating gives CASSLAPGANTGELFF.

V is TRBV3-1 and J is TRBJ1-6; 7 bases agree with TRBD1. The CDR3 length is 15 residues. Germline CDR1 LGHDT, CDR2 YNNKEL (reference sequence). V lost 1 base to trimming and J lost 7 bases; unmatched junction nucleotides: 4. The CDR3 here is CASSQVRGGNSPLHF. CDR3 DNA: TGTGCCAGCAGCCAAGTGAGAGGGGGCAATTCACCCCTCCACTTT.

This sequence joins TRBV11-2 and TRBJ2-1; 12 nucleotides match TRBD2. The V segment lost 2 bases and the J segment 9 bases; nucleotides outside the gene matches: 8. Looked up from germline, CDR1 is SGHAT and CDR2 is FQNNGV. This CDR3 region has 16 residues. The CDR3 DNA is TGTGCCAGCAGCTTATTGCGGTTGACTAGCGGGAGTGAGCAGTTCTTC. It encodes CASSLLRLTSGSEQFF.

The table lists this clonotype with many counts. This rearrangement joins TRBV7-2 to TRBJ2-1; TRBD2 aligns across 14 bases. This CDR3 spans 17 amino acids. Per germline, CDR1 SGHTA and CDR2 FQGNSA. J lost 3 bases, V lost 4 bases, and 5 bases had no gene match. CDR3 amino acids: CASSSMGTSGSYNEQFF. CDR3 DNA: TGTGCCAGCAGCTCCATGGGGACTAGCGGGAGCTACAATGAGCAGTTCTTC.

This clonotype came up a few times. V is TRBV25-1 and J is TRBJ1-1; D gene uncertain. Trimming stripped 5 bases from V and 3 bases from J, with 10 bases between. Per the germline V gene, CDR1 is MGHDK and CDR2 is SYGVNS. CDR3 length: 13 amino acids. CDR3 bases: TGTGCCAGCAGTAGTCGGTTAGACACTGAAGCTTTCTTT. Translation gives CASSSRLDTEAFF.

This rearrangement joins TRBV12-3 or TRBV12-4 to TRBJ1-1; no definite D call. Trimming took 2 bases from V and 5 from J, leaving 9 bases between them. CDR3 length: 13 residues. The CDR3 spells CASSLMSGTEAFF. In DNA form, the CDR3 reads TGTGCCAGCAGTTTAATGTCTGGGACTGAAGCTTTCTTT.

CDR3 amino acids: CSARDPGTNQPQHF. The CDR3 DNA is TGCAGTGCTAGAGATCCCGGGACGAATCAGCCCCAGCATTTT. The V and J genes are TRBV20-1 and TRBJ1-5; D may be TRBD1 (5 bases). Germline V gene data show CDR1 as DFQATT and CDR2 as SNEGSKA (reference sequence). Trimming pared 0 bases from V and 4 bases from J, leaving 10 bases between. The CDR3 runs to 14 residues.

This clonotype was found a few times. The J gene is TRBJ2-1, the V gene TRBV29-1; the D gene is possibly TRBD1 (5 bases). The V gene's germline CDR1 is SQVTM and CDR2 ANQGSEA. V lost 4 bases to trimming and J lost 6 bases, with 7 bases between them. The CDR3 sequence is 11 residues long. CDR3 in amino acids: CSVGQINEQFF. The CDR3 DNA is TGCAGCGTTGGACAGATCAATGAGCAGTTCTTC.

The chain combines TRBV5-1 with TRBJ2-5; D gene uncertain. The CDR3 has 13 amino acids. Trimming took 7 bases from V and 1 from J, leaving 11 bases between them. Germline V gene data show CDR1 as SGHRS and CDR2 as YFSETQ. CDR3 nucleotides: TGCGCCAGCCAACCCGGCAGCCAAGAGACCCAGTACTTC. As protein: CASQPGSQETQYF.

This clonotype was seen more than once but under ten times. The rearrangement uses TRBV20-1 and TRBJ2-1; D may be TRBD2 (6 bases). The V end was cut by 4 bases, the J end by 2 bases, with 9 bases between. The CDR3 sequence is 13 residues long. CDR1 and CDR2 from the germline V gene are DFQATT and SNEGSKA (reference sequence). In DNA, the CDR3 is TGCAGTGCTACAGAGCGGGCCTACAATGAGCAGTTCTTC. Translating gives CSATERAYNEQFF.